These 18 T cell receptor beta chains came from one sample sequenced in a study of cytomegalovirus exposure and HLA in healthy donors. The PCR had 60 Vbeta and 13 Jbeta primers. The assay was immunoSEQ multiplex PCR, and TCRdb's table has in-frame clones only and misses some. The sample includes 130,000 to 150,000 clones, over 70% of them seen just once. Sequenced material: PBMCs. These receptors came from a man aged 35 to 55 in good health and CMV-seropositive.

The chain has TRBV25-1 and TRBJ2-7; D possibly corresponds to TRBD2 (5 bases). The V gene's germline CDR1 is MGHDK and CDR2 SYGVNS. Trimming cost V 2 bases and J 6 bases, with 8 bases left between them. This CDR3 spans 12 amino acids. The CDR3 bases are TGTGCCAGCAGTGAAGGGAGTCTCGAGCAGTACTTC. Its protein product is CASSEGSLEQYF.

The chain couples TRBV2 to TRBJ2-5; TRBD2 agrees at 12 bases. This CDR3 spans 14 amino acids. Trimming cost V 7 bases and J 4 bases; bases outside gene matches: 4. Germline-derived CDR1 and CDR2 are SNHLY and FYNNEI. In nucleotides, the CDR3 is TGTGCCAGCACCAAGGGACTAGCGGGAGAGACCCAGTACTTC. Protein: CASTKGLAGETQYF.

The J gene is TRBJ2-6, the V gene TRBV6-6; perhaps TRBD1 as D (6 bases). This CDR3 contains 15 residues. The ends were cut back, 6 bases at V and 0 bases at J, with 9 bases in the middle. Germline assignment: CDR1 MNHNY and CDR2 SVGAGI (reference sequence). CDR3 amino acids: CASRHRASGANVLTF. CDR3 nucleotides: TGTGCCAGCAGGCACAGGGCCTCTGGGGCCAACGTCCTGACTTTC.

This chain connects TRBV10-3 to TRBJ1-4, with D maybe TRBD1 (5 bases). This CDR3 region has 14 residues. CDR1 is ENHRY and CDR2 is SYGVKD in the germline V gene. Trimming pared 3 bases from V and 7 bases from J, leaving 12 bases between. CDR3 sequence reads: CAISEGQGPEKLFF. The CDR3 nucleotides are TGTGCCATCAGTGAAGGGCAGGGCCCTGAAAAACTGTTTTTT.

This clone was seen only once. The CDR3 loop reads CASRRDRVVNTEAFF. For the CDR3, the DNA is TGTGCCAGCCGCCGGGACAGGGTCGTAAACACTGAAGCTTTCTTT. The gene calls are TRBV6-5 and TRBJ1-1, with TRBD1 matching over 9 bases. The CDR3 has 15 residues. V was clipped by 8 bases and J by 2 bases; unmatched bases: 9. Germline-derived CDR1 and CDR2 are MNHEY and SVGAGI.

In this sample, this clone turned up a few times. The chain combines TRBV7-2 with TRBJ2-1, with TRBD2 matching 10 bases. CDR3 length: 19 amino acids. V lost 2 bases, J lost 6 bases, and 16 bases stayed unmatched. Germline V gene sequence: CDR1 SGHTA, CDR2 FQGNSA. The CDR3 loop is CASSLTASGRGLVTNEQFF. CDR3 nucleotide sequence: TGTGCCAGCAGCTTAACGGCTAGCGGGAGAGGGTTAGTTACCAATGAGCAGTTCTTC.

This rearrangement joins TRBV5-6 to TRBJ2-1; unclear D gene. The CDR3 extends over 14 amino acids. The V gene lost 1 base and the J gene lost 2 bases, with 7 bases spanning the gap. Germline CDR1 and CDR2: SGHDT and YYEEEE. The chain's CDR3 is CASSLLRTYNEQFF. The CDR3 nucleotides read TGTGCCAGCAGCTTGTTGAGGACCTACAATGAGCAGTTCTTC.

The CDR3 sequence is CSVSAGLDSNQPQHF. CDR3 DNA: TGCAGCGTGAGTGCGGGACTGGATAGCAATCAGCCCCAGCATTTT. The chain is built from TRBV29-1 and TRBJ1-5; a possible D gene is TRBD1 (5 bases). Germline CDR1 SQVTM, CDR2 ANQGSEA. Trimming took off 6 bases at V and 0 bases at J, with 15 bases between the two ends. The CDR3 length is 15 residues.

The sample holds one count of this clone. The CDR3 loop reads CASSLEGVTEAFF. The DNA for the CDR3 is TGTGCCAGCAGCTTAGAAGGGGTCACTGAAGCTTTCTTT. The J gene is TRBJ1-1, the V gene TRBV7-2; possible D gene TRBD1, 5 bases. Germline values: CDR1 SGHTA, CDR2 FQGNSA. This CDR3 region has 13 residues. The V end lost 1 base, the J end lost 4 bases, and 7 bases lay between the germline ends.

A few counts support this clone. The CDR3 sequence: CASSYTSQAFF. DNA for the CDR3: TGTGCCAGCAGTTACACGAGTCAAGCTTTCTTT. This sequence joins TRBV6-6 and TRBJ1-1; no clear D gene. V was shortened by 2 bases and J by 9 bases, with 7 bases between the two germline ends. CDR3 size: 11 residues. CDR1 is MNHNY and CDR2 is SVGAGI in the germline V gene (reference sequence).

The V and J genes are TRBV16 and TRBJ1-5, with D perhaps matching TRBD1 (6 bases). This CDR3 has 16 residues. CDR1 is KGHSY, CDR2 FQNENV, per germline. Trimming took off 2 bases at V and 0 bases at J, with 11 bases between the two ends. For the CDR3, the DNA is TGTGCCAGCAGCCAAGTGACAGGCTCTAGCAATCAGCCCCAGCATTTT. It yields the protein CASSQVTGSSNQPQHF.

The rearrangement links TRBV7-2 to TRBJ2-3; 10 positions match TRBD2. The germline CDR1 and CDR2 sequences are SGHTA and FQGNSA. There are 15 residues in the CDR3. Losses at the gene ends were 3 bases for V and 2 bases for J; bases not matched to a gene: 2. The CDR3 DNA sequence: TGTGCCAGCAGCTTTAGCGGGGGGCCCACAGATACGCAGTATTTT. As protein: CASSFSGGPTDTQYF. Full variable domain (missing parts from reference TRBV7-2 and TRBJ2-3): GAGVSQSPSNKVTEKGKDVELRCDPISGHTALYWYRQSLGQGLEFLIYFQGNSAPDKSGLPSDRFSAERTGGSVSTLTIQRTQQEDSAVYLCASSFSGGPTDTQYFGPGTRLTVL.

The rearrangement joins TRBV30 to TRBJ1-6; the D gene is possibly TRBD1 (5 bases). Between the trimmed V and J ends, which lost 0 bases and 13 bases, there was a span of 7 bases. The CDR3 is 11 residues long. Germline V lookup: CDR1 GTSNPN, CDR2 SVGIG (reference sequence). CDR3 nucleotides: TGTGCCTGGAGTGTCGGGGGGCCCCTCCACTTT. Translation gives CAWSVGGPLHF.

This clone was seen a single time. CDR3: CSVRSSGSWQETQYF. The CDR3 DNA sequence: TGCAGCGTTCGGTCTAGCGGGAGTTGGCAAGAGACCCAGTACTTC. The V call is TRBV29-1, the J call TRBJ2-5; 10 nucleotides agree with TRBD2. The V and J ends lost 5 bases and 2 bases, in that order; junction bases with no gene match: 8. Germline lookup yields CDR1 SQVTM and CDR2 ANQGSEA. The CDR3 runs to 15 residues.

The rearrangement joins TRBV30 to TRBJ1-2; unclear D gene. Germline V lookup: CDR1 GTSNPN, CDR2 SVGIG (reference sequence). V shed 4 bases and J shed 3 bases, with 12 bases lying between them. The CDR3 runs 13 residues. This chain's CDR3 is CAWTLRAYYGYTF. DNA for the CDR3: TGTGCCTGGACTTTACGAGCATACTATGGCTACACCTTC.

V usage is TRBV15 and J usage is TRBJ2-5, with TRBD1 matching 10 bases. Germline CDR1 is LNHNV and CDR2 is YYDKDF (reference sequence). The CDR3 covers 16 residues. Germline trimming cut 1 base from V and 4 bases from J; bases unmatched to any gene: 6. CDR3 DNA: TGTGCCACCAGCAGAGCCGGGACAGGGGTCCCAGAGACCCAGTACTTC. Amino acid sequence: CATSRAGTGVPETQYF.

This chain links TRBV14 with TRBJ2-7; 8 bases agree with TRBD2. CDR1 and CDR2 (germline): SGHDN, FVKESK. V shed 4 bases, J shed 6 bases, and the junction held 11 bases outside the gene matches. This CDR3 is built from 15 residues. The DNA of the CDR3 is TGTGCCAGCAGCCTCTTGGGACTAGGAGCAGTCGAGCAGTACTTC. Its translation is CASSLLGLGAVEQYF.

The rearrangement joins TRBV4-2 to TRBJ1-2, with a tentative D call TRBD1 (5 bases). Trimming took off 0 bases at V and 5 bases at J, with 13 bases between the two ends. The CDR3 runs to 15 residues. From germline, CDR1 is LGHNA and CDR2 YNFKEQ. The DNA of the CDR3 is TGTGCCAGCAGCCAAGAAAAACCAGGGAGGTATGGCTACACCTTC. Translated, it gives CASSQEKPGRYGYTF.